A selection of T cell receptor beta chains follows, all from one sample in a study of blood T cell repertoires in COVID-19. Some clones are missing from TCRdb's copy, which holds only in-frame ones; the method was immunoSEQ multiplex PCR. The table lists hundreds of thousands of clones, around 86% of them singletons. The sample consisted of PBMCs or T cells enriched from blood (not recorded which). The receptors were gathered from a man aged 60-69 years who had recovered from COVID-19. Each CDR3 is given with its conserved first and last residue. Each record gives: V gene, J gene, D gene, clone size, CDR3 protein, CDR3 DNA. The D gene is left open where the match is weak. Clone size, where shown, is once, few, many, or a class for clones that have expanded.

TRBV2	TRBJ2-3	TRBD2	NA	CARTSGPKLTDTQYF	TGTGCCAGGACTAGCGGCCCCAAACTCACAGATACGCAGTATTTT
TRBV5-5	TRBJ1-4	TRBD1	NA	CASSVDRAPSEKLFF	TGTGCCAGCAGCGTAGACAGGGCCCCTAGTGAAAAACTGTTTTTT
TRBV5-4	TRBJ2-3	NA	NA	CASSNPSLPDTQYF	TGTGCCAGCAGCAACCCTAGCCTCCCAGATACGCAGTATTTT
TRBV19	TRBJ2-7	TRBD2	NA	CASSIAAGVAYEQYF	TGTGCCAGTAGTATAGCTGCGGGAGTGGCCTACGAGCAGTACTTC
TRBV7-9	TRBJ2-3	TRBD1	NA	CASSLIPGGRGDTQYF	TGTGCCAGCAGCTTAATTCCAGGGGGCCGGGGAGATACGCAGTATTTT
TRBV5-1	TRBJ2-5	NA	NA	CASSLRSGSETQYF	TGCGCCAGCAGCTTGCGATCGGGGTCAGAGACCCAGTACTTC
TRBV11-1	TRBJ2-1	NA	NA	CASSPQWELNEQFF	TGTGCCAGCAGCCCCCAGTGGGAGTTGAATGAGCAGTTCTTC
TRBV7-9	TRBJ2-3	NA	NA	CASSLGEVDTQYF	TGTGCCAGCAGCCTCGGGGAAGTAGATACGCAGTATTTT
TRBV23-1	TRBJ2-7	TRBD1	NA	CASRIGQGISYEQYF	TGCGCCAGCAGGATAGGACAGGGTATTTCCTACGAGCAGTACTTC
TRBV19	TRBJ2-1	TRBD1	NA	CASSIWTGNEQFF	TGTGCCAGTAGTATCTGGACAGGCAATGAGCAGTTCTTC
TRBV6-5	TRBJ2-1	TRBD1	NA	CASSSAGQGPPEQFF	TGTGCCAGCAGTTCGGCCGGACAGGGGCCCCCTGAGCAGTTCTTC
TRBV4-1	TRBJ1-1	NA	NA	CASRKLTVAGEAFF	TGCGCCAGCAGAAAACTTACAGTGGCCGGTGAAGCTTTCTTT
TRBV28	TRBJ2-7	NA	NA	CASSLAGQMTYEQYF	TGTGCCAGCAGTTTAGCCGGACAGATGACCTACGAGCAGTACTTC
TRBV5-4	TRBJ2-7	TRBD2	NA	CASSMSSGSGEQYF	TGTGCCAGCAGCATGTCTAGCGGGAGTGGGGAGCAGTACTTC
TRBV5-1	TRBJ2-3	TRBD2	NA	CASSLGTSEDTQYF	TGCGCCAGCAGCTTGGGGACTAGCGAGGATACGCAGTATTTT
TRBV5-1	TRBJ2-3	TRBD2	NA	CASSLAYRTSGVTDTQYF	TGCGCCAGCAGCTTGGCCTATAGGACTAGCGGGGTGACAGATACGCAGTATTTT
TRBV7-8	TRBJ1-5	NA	NA	CASSLMGRSNQPQHF	TGTGCCAGCAGCTTAATGGGGAGGAGCAATCAGCCCCAGCATTTT
TRBV28	TRBJ1-2	TRBD1	NA	CAIPRGVQGASNYGYTF	TGTGCCATCCCAAGGGGGGTTCAGGGGGCATCTAACTATGGCTACACCTTC
TRBV4-3	TRBJ1-4	TRBD1	once	CASSHDTGVRANEKLFF	TGCGCCAGCAGCCACGACACAGGGGTTAGGGCTAATGAAAAACTGTTTTTT
TRBV14	TRBJ1-1	NA	once	CASSQNRAEAFF	TGTGCCAGCAGCCAAAACAGGGCTGAAGCTTTCTTT
TRBV6-5	TRBJ2-3	TRBD1	NA	CASRKQGAGADTQYF	TGTGCCAGCAGGAAACAGGGGGCGGGGGCAGATACGCAGTATTTT
TRBV5-4	TRBJ1-2	NA	NA	CASGMTAVNYGYTF	TGTGCCAGCGGTATGACAGCCGTTAACTATGGCTACACCTTC
TRBV18	TRBJ2-1	TRBD2	NA	CASSPRLAGDSEQFF	TGTGCCAGCTCACCACGACTAGCGGGAGACAGTGAGCAGTTCTTC
TRBV7-2	TRBJ2-3	NA	NA	CASSFSADTQYF	TGTGCCAGCAGCTTTTCGGCAGATACGCAGTATTTT
TRBV6-2/TRBV6-3	TRBJ2-1	NA	NA	CASSWVARKDNEQFF	TGTGCCAGCAGTTGGGTGGCTAGAAAAGACAATGAGCAGTTCTTC
TRBV10-1	TRBJ2-5	NA	NA	CASSESVGNQETQYF	TGCGCCAGCAGTGAGTCCGTCGGGAACCAAGAGACCCAGTACTTC
TRBV7-6	TRBJ2-1	TRBD2	NA	CASSFIAGAFNEQFF	TGTGCCAGCAGCTTTATAGCGGGAGCATTTAATGAGCAGTTCTTC
TRBV5-1	TRBJ2-2	NA	NA	CASSRLRRGTGELFF	TGCGCCAGCAGCCGGCTCAGGAGGGGCACCGGGGAGCTGTTTTTT
TRBV5-1	TRBJ2-1	TRBD1	NA	CASRATGGNNEQFF	TGCGCCAGCAGGGCGACAGGGGGCAACAATGAGCAGTTCTTC
TRBV4-1	TRBJ1-3	TRBD1	NA	CASSQATGAPGNTIYF	TGCGCCAGCAGCCAAGCCACAGGGGCCCCTGGAAACACCATATATTTT
TRBV24-1	TRBJ2-3	TRBD2	NA	CATSDLVAGEVDTQYF	TGTGCCACCAGTGATTTAGTAGCGGGAGAGGTAGATACGCAGTATTTT
TRBV3-1/TRBV3-2	TRBJ2-7	TRBD2	NA	CASSQDWRTSGKGYEQYF	TGTGCCAGCAGCCAAGATTGGCGTACTAGCGGGAAAGGCTACGAGCAGTACTTC
TRBV2	TRBJ1-2	NA	once	CASSETRTGTTGYTF	TGTGCCAGCAGTGAAACCCGAACAGGGACTACTGGCTACACCTTC
TRBV3-1/TRBV3-2	TRBJ1-5	TRBD1	NA	CASSQGTGGGNQPQHF	TGTGCCAGCAGCCAAGGGACAGGGGGCGGCAATCAGCCCCAGCATTTT
TRBV11-3	TRBJ2-1	TRBD2	NA	CASSLPRGLAGFNEQFF	TGTGCCAGCAGCTTACCCCGGGGGTTAGCGGGGTTCAATGAGCAGTTCTTC
TRBV10-3	TRBJ2-7	NA	NA	CAMGSPYEQYF	TGTGCCATGGGCTCCCCCTACGAGCAGTACTTC